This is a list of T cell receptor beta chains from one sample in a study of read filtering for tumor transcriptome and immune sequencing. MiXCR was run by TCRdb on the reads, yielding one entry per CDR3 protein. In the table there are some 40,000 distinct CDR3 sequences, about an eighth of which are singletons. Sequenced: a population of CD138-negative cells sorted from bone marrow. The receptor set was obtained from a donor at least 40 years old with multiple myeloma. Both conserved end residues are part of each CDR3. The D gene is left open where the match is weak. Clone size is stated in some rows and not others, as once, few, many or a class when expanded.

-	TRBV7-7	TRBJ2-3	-	CASSPHVGRPDTQYF	TGTGCTAGCAGCCCCCACGTAGGTAGGCCAGATACGCAGTATTTT
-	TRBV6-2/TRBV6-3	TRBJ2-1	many	CASTLDSYNEQFF	TGTGCCAGCACCCTGGACAGTTACAATGAGCAGTTCTTC
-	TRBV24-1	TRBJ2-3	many	CATSDPQGLDTQYF	TGTGCCACCAGTGATCCCCAGGGCTTAGATACGCAGTATTTT
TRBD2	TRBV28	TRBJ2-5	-	CASSSTSGGFRAGTQYF	TGTGCCAGCAGTTCGACTAGCGGGGGCTTCCGGGCAGGGACCCAGTACTTC
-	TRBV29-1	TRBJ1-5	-	CSVGGRDQSQHF	TGCAGCGTTGGAGGGAGGGATCAGTCCCAGCATTTT
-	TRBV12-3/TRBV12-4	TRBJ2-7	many	CASSFWGSEQYF	TGTGCCAGCAGTTTCTGGGGGAGCGAGCAGTACTTC
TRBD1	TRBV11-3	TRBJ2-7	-	CASSPGTVPRQYF	TGTGCCAGCAGCCCCGGGACAGTCCCCCGGCAGTACTTC
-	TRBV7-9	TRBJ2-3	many	CASSLSPDTQYF	TGTGCCAGCAGCTTATCCCCAGATACGCAGTATTTT
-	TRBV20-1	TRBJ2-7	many	CSARDEQGWYEQYF	TGCAGTGCTAGAGATGAGCAGGGGTGGTACGAGCAGTACTTC
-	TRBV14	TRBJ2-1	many	CASSPRPGANEQFF	TGTGCCAGCAGCCCCCGTCCCGGAGCGAATGAGCAGTTCTTC
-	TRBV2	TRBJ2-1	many	CASSADSSSYNEQFF	TGTGCCAGCAGTGCCGACTCGAGCTCCTACAATGAGCAGTTCTTC
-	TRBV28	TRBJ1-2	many	CASSLDNYGYTF	TGTGCCAGCAGTTTGGACAACTATGGCTACACCTTC
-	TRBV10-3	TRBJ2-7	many	CAISEKDPVYPDSYLRGQYF	TGTGCCATCAGTGAGAAGGACCCCGTTTACCCGGACAGCTATCTACGAGGGCAGTACTTC
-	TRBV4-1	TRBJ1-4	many	CASSHQDSDEKLFF	TGCGCCAGCAGCCACCAGGACAGCGACGAAAAACTGTTTTTT
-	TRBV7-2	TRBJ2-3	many	CASNPFSTDTQYF	TGTGCCAGCAACCCTTTTAGTACAGATACGCAGTATTTT
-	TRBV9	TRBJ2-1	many	CASSGHKSSYNEQFF	TGTGCCAGCAGCGGTCACAAGAGCTCCTACAATGAGCAGTTCTTC
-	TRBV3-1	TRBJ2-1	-	CASSQDPPRPYNEQFF	TGTGCCAGCAGCCAAGATCCGCCCCGCCCCTACAATGAGCAGTTCTTC
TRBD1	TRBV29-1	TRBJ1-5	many	CSVGTGVNQPQHF	TGCAGCGTTGGGACAGGGGTCAATCAGCCCCAGCATTTT
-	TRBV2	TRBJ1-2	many	CASSVMEQNYGYTF	TGTGCCAGCAGTGTAATGGAGCAGAACTATGGCTACACCTTC
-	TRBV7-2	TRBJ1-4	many	CASSFSTPKGEKLFF	TGTGCCAGCAGCTTCTCGACCCCGAAAGGGGAAAAACTGTTTTTT
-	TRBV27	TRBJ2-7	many	CASSLSSGINEQYF	TGTGCCAGCAGTTTATCGTCGGGGATCAACGAGCAGTACTTC
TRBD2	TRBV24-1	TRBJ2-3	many	CATSVAGGLDTQYF	TGTGCCACATCCGTAGCGGGGGGTTTGGATACGCAGTATTTT
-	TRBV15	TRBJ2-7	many	CATSRGGPGSSYEQYF	TGTGCCACCAGCAGAGGAGGACCAGGGAGCTCCTACGAGCAGTACTTC
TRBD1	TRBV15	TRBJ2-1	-	CATSRDLTGGDEQFF	TGTGCCACCAGCAGAGATCTAACAGGGGGCGATGAGCAGTTCTTC
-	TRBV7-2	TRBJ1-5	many	CASSPGQSRPQHF	TGTGCCAGCAGCCCGGGACAAAGCAGGCCCCAGCATTTT
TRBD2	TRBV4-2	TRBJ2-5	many	CASSQDAGTSGETQYF	TGTGCCAGCAGCCAAGATGCGGGGACTAGCGGAGAGACCCAGTACTTC
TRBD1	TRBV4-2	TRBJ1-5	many	CASSPTGGGTPQHF	TGTGCCAGCAGTCCCACAGGGGGCGGGACGCCCCAGCATTTT